This TCR beta chain appears in the sequencing data of a study of blood T cell repertoires in COVID-19. The method was immunoSEQ multiplex PCR; TCRdb's version includes in-frame clones alone and lacks a portion of them. The table has about 110,000 clones, approximately 88% seen once; the top ten hold approximately 4%. Trimming removed 3 bases from V and 4 bases from J, with 13 bases in between. CDR1 and CDR2 from the germline V gene are MNHNS and SASEGT. The CDR3 length is 15 residues. The chain has TRBV6-1 and TRBJ1-3; D perhaps matches TRBD1 (5 bases). Material for sequencing was peripheral blood. This receptor was identified in a human donor in a cohort sampled during active COVID-19. CDR3 DNA sequence: TGTGCCAGCAGTGAGGGGCAGATTAGCGGAAACACCATATATTTT. Its protein is CASSEGQISGNTIYF.